A selection of T cell receptor beta chains follows, all from one sample in a study of T cells after yellow fever vaccination. TCRdb reanalysed the 5' RACE reads using MiXCR and keeps one entry per CDR3 protein. The data show hundreds of thousands of distinct CDR3 sequences, around 3.6% seen once. The sequencing used PBMCs, collected on the day of the yellow fever booster vaccination. These receptors all stem from a man aged 18 to 30 who received the YFV17D yellow fever vaccine. Each CDR3 is given with its conserved first and last residue. Each record gives: V gene, CDR3 protein.

>TRBV7-9
CASSLELRAYEQYF
>TRBV18
CASSAGTNQPQHF
>TRBV7-2
CASSSADYGYTF
>TRBV28
CASSEDTEAFF
>TRBV6-5
CASSGTVTYEKLFF
>TRBV5-6
CASSLGGRTNTGELFF
>TRBV20-1
CSARKVRVHYEQFF
>TRBV12-5
CASGLDPGQGNEKLFF
>TRBV29-1
CSVASLQSAGYTF
>TRBV7-2
CASSLRVSGTGNTIYF
>TRBV15
CATSRGAVNTGELFF
>TRBV6-5
CASDQGGGGSEAFF
>TRBV24-1
CATSDYRETQYF
>TRBV19
CASSIPSGPRDYGYTF
>TRBV5-1
CASSFGGLGQPQHF
>TRBV9
CASRGDGSTDTQYF
>TRBV10-3
CAIGGNTIYF
>TRBV5-4
CASSLENNSPLHF
>TRBV5-1
CASSPGLDNEQFF
>TRBV5-6
CASSLANNQPQHF
>TRBV12-3/TRBV12-4
CASSFGLPYGYTF
>TRBV3-1
CASSQSEQGNTEAFF
>TRBV7-6
CASSLLSTGELFF
>TRBV7-9
CASSSPAGTANSPLHF
>TRBV7-2
CASSLAYVDWSQETQYF
>TRBV15
CATSRDHGGQDTQYF
>TRBV4-3
CASSQDGRGREETQYF
>TRBV4-1
CASSIVAGGWNEQFF
>TRBV7-2
CASSLASGGATDTQYF
>TRBV7-9
CASSLAMANTEAFF
>TRBV5-1
CASSYSYDGSIGYTF
>TRBV7-2
CASSYKGVNIQYF
>TRBV5-5
CASSFAGTGGHEKLFF
>TRBV5-4
CASSFGGDRNTIYF
>TRBV9
CASSVGRGRDTGELFF
>TRBV5-4
CASSPGTGIGETQYF
>TRBV5-1
CASREGFNNSPLHF
>TRBV20-1
CSARSGGGGEQYF
>TRBV28
CASSLGPMGEKLFF
>TRBV7-2
CASRDSLNQPQHF
>TRBV28
CASSSHNEQFF
>TRBV18
CASSPPQGLETQYF
>TRBV6-1
CASRKGLNTEAFF
>TRBV12-3/TRBV12-4
CASSESGLAGLETQYF
>TRBV5-1
CASSVTDRTTDTQYF
>TRBV28
CASRVGQTRSEELFF
>TRBV11-2
CASSLPGQRWVQFF
>TRBV7-2
CASSQGGNRAQYF
>TRBV7-2
CASSLVGLNTEAFF
>TRBV10-3
CAIRDSSTDTQYF
>TRBV10-2
CASSEWLLAGQETQYF
>TRBV7-9
CASSLETVYNSPLHF
>TRBV12-3/TRBV12-4
CASSRTGRNQPQHF
>TRBV20-1
CSATRGTGANVLTF
>TRBV6-1
CASRTPGQGPAEAFF
>TRBV12-3/TRBV12-4
CASRQGRQPQHF
>TRBV7-6
CASSLAVNQPQHF
>TRBV9
CASSFRVSGANVLTF
>TRBV12-5
CASGFFTAGTNTEAFF